The clone carrying this T cell receptor (beta chain) showed up many times. Its antigen is not known. This sample is part of a study of T cells in Graves' hyperthyroidism and ophthalmopathy. General study findings and limits: Most clonotypes expanded in thyroid above 0.001 were likewise present in blood.

The CDR3 is made up of 15 amino acids. Germline values: CDR1 SGHNT, CDR2 YYREEE (reference sequence). V lost 0 bases, J lost 1 base, and 11 bases lay in between. Template material for amplifying TCR beta CDR3 regions consisted of RNA transcripts. A set of HTBI primers served as the primers for a first-round RT-PCR of the TCR CDR3. TCRdb reprocessed the multiplex PCR reads via MiXCR and lists one record per CDR3 protein. The sample carries just under 750,000 distinct CDR3 sequences, roughly a third recorded once. This receptor was identified in a woman aged 40 to 49 with Graves' hyperthyroidism. The V call is TRBV5-4, the J call TRBJ2-7; TRBD2 might be the D (5 bases). Sequences were obtained from blood. For the CDR3, the DNA is TGTGCCAGCAGCTTGGGTGCTAGCCGATCCTACGAGCAGTACTTC. Translated, it gives CASSLGASRSYEQYF. The full variable domain, completed using reference TRBV5-4 and TRBJ2-7, is ETGVTQSPTHLIKTRGQQVTLRCSSQSGHNTVSWYQQALGQGPQFIFQYYREEENGRGNFPPRFSGLQFPNYSSELNVNALELDDSALYLCASSLGASRSYEQYFGPGTRLTVT.